This entry features one T cell receptor beta chain sequence. The antigen is not known. Sequencing of TCR beta was performed on blood CD8+ and CD4+ T cells. The CD8+ and CD4+ T cells were isolated magnetically using a negative isolation approach, whereas the TEMRA cells were enriched by FACS. Germline CDR1 reads SGHVS; CDR2 reads FQNEAQ. V was pared by 4 bases and J by 5 bases, with 15 bases between. This CDR3 contains 14 residues. This entry is derived from a study of CD8 T cells in Susac syndrome. Study observations and caveats: The study recognized that the number of individuals in its TCR sequencing and HLA analysis was relatively small.

RNA in amounts of roughly 0.5 to 1 ug was reverse transcribed with random hexamers. The authors amplified TCR beta CDR3 across 54 Vbeta and 13 Jbeta using immunoSEQ multiplex PCR. TCRdb re-called the immunoSEQ multiplex PCR reads with MiXCR, one entry per CDR3 protein. The table has about 66,000 distinct CDR3 sequences, about 94% seen once. The source material was CD8+ T cells from PBMCs. This receptor was identified in a human donor with multiple sclerosis. J is TRBJ2-7 and V is TRBV7-8, with TRBD1 as a possible D gene (5 bases). In nucleotides, the CDR3 is TGTGCCAGCAGCTGGTATGGGGCTGGCGACGAGCAGTACTTC. Its translation is CASSWYGAGDEQYF.